The 28 T cell receptor beta chains below come from one sample, sequenced in a study of vaccination and CD4 T cells after COVID-19 (dated by TCRdb to between 2021 and 2024). Library creation used PCR. The sample was run on an Illumina iSeq 100. DNA from cultured CD4+ T cells underwent TCR sequencing with the Oncomine TCR Beta short-read assay at the Johns Hopkins FTIC core. TCRdb passed the public sequencing reads through fastp at Q25 and MiXCR, retaining productive beta sequences. Rows are combined by CDR3 protein, so each entry shows the most common genes and DNA. The sample table shows approximately 12,000 distinct CDR3 sequences, and roughly 54% are seen once. Approximately 24% of the sample comes from the top ten. In light of the paper, this sample's treatment or condition label describes: approximately 9-day PBMC culture with coronavirus spike peptide pools or control peptides (ViraFEST assay).

The antigens these receptors bind are not known. Material for sequencing was CD4+ T cells from blood, cultured in vitro. The receptor set was obtained from a human donor who had recovered from COVID-19.

The table lists this clonotype with a few counts. The chain uses TRBV19 and TRBJ1-5; TRBD1 is a possible D gene (6 bases). The germline gives CDR1 LNHDA, CDR2 SQIVND (reference sequence). V was clipped by 7 bases and J by 3 bases, with 13 bases between them. This CDR3 contains 14 residues. The CDR3 DNA reads TGTGCCAGTAACAACAGGGAAATCAATCAGCCCCAGCATTTT. Its translation: CASNNREINQPQHF. The full variable domain, its missing parts supplied by reference TRBV19 and TRBJ1-5, is DGGITQSPKYLFRKEGQNVTLSCEQNLNHDAMYWYRQDPGQGLRLIYYSQIVNDFQKGDIAEGYSVSREKKESFPLTVTSAQKNPTAFYLCASNNREINQPQHFGDGTRLSIL.

The chain joins TRBV24-1 to TRBJ2-3, with a weak D call TRBD1 (5 bases). The V gene's germline CDR1 is KGHDR and CDR2 SFDVKD. The ends were cut back, 4 bases at V and 8 bases at J, with 15 bases in the middle. The CDR3 spans 14 residues. CDR3 DNA sequence: TGTGCCACCAGTGAAGGGGCAGGCTCGGGTACGCAGTATTTT. Its translation is CATSEGAGSGTQYF.

This clonotype appeared a few times. The chain recombines TRBV12-3 or TRBV12-4 with TRBJ2-7, with TRBD1 identical over 8 bases. The CDR3 runs 16 residues. V dropped 6 bases and J dropped 0; count of bases not matched to a gene: 10. The CDR3 sequence is CASSLDRTGNSYEQYF. As DNA, the CDR3 is TGTGCCAGCAGCCTAGACCGGACAGGGAACTCCTACGAGCAGTACTTC.

The chain couples TRBV2 to TRBJ2-7; 9 bases line up with TRBD1. With 6 bases clipped from V and 7 bases from J, the junction kept 10 bases outside the gene matches. This CDR3 is 14 amino acids long. Looked up from germline, CDR1 is SNHLY and CDR2 is FYNNEI. CDR3 amino acids: CASRGTGRSREQYF. The CDR3 DNA follows: TGTGCCAGCAGAGGGACAGGGCGGTCGCGTGAGCAGTACTTC.

This rearrangement joins TRBV27 to TRBJ1-2; no reliable D call. The length of the CDR3 is 15 residues. V was shortened by 3 bases and J by 5 bases, with 16 bases between the two germline ends. Germline CDR1 reads MNHEY; CDR2 reads SMNVEV (reference sequence). The CDR3 DNA sequence: TGTGCCAGCAGTTTTAAGATGGCCTCCACATATGGCTACACCTTC. Translating gives CASSFKMASTYGYTF.

The V call is TRBV7-2, the J call TRBJ2-2; TRBD1 matches 7 bases. Germline V lookup: CDR1 SGHTA, CDR2 FQGNSA. V lost 5 bases, J lost 5 bases, and 8 bases stayed unmatched. The CDR3 covers 15 residues. In DNA form, the CDR3 reads TGTGCCAGCAGCCTCAACAGGGGTCAAACCGGGGAGCTGTTTTTT. Translated, it gives CASSLNRGQTGELFF.

The rearrangement links TRBV6-2 or TRBV6-3 to TRBJ1-2; no definite D call. The CDR3 is made up of 15 amino acids. V gave up 5 bases and J gave up 3 bases, with 16 bases separating them. Germline V gene data show CDR1 as MNHEY and CDR2 as SVGEGT. In DNA, the CDR3 is TGTGCCAGCAGTCCCTCGGGCAGCCGGCACTATGGCTACACCTTC. Its protein is CASSPSGSRHYGYTF.

This chain connects TRBV7-9 to TRBJ1-1; possibly TRBD1 for D (5 bases). The germline V and J ends were trimmed by 0 bases and 1 base, with 6 bases remaining between them. The V gene's germline CDR1 is SEHNR and CDR2 FQNEAQ (reference sequence). This CDR3 has 14 residues. In DNA, the CDR3 is TGTGCCAGCAGCTTAGCGAGGGGGAACACTGAAGCTTTCTTT. This sequence encodes CASSLARGNTEAFF.

This sequence joins TRBV7-9 and TRBJ1-2; 9 nucleotides line up with TRBD1. Germline assignment: CDR1 SEHNR and CDR2 FQNEAQ (reference sequence). The CDR3 is 13 amino acids. V lost 5 bases, J lost 6 bases, and 4 bases stayed unmatched. The CDR3 DNA reads as TGTGCCAGCAGCATGGACAGGGGACATGGCTACACCTTC. This gives the protein CASSMDRGHGYTF.

The V and J genes are TRBV6-1 and TRBJ2-2; 8 nucleotides match TRBD2. The length of the CDR3 is 18 residues. CDR1 is MNHNS, CDR2 SASEGT, per germline. V dropped 6 bases and J dropped 1; count of bases not matched to a gene: 13. CDR3: CASRKSAGGARNTGELFF. The CDR3 bases are TGTGCCAGCAGGAAATCGGCGGGGGGCGCAAGGAACACCGGGGAGCTGTTTTTT.

This chain joins TRBV20-1 and TRBJ1-6; D gene uncertain. Germline loops: CDR1 DFQATT, CDR2 SNEGSKA (reference sequence). The CDR3 runs to 13 residues. V lost 0 bases and J lost 7, with 7 bases in between. The CDR3 region has the DNA TGCAGTGCTAGAGATGAGGAGAATTCACCCCTCCACTTT. Protein: CSARDEENSPLHF.

This clonotype was counted between two and nine times. The gene calls are TRBV20-1 and TRBJ1-5; D possibly corresponds to TRBD1 (6 bases). Per germline, CDR1 DFQATT and CDR2 SNEGSKA (reference sequence). This CDR3 region has 15 residues. V lost 5 bases and J lost 2, with 16 bases in between. In DNA, the CDR3 is TGCAGTGCTGGAGGACAGAAATACGGCAATCAGCCCCAGCATTTT. Its protein product is CSAGGQKYGNQPQHF.

The J gene is TRBJ2-7, the V gene TRBV7-2; either TRBD1 or TRBD2 may supply D (5 bases each). The CDR3 loop spans 14 amino acids. Germline V gene sequence: CDR1 SGHTA, CDR2 FQGNSA. V gave up 6 bases and J gave up 0 bases, with 12 bases separating them. CDR3 in DNA: TGTGCCAGCAGTGGAAGGGGACGCTCCTACGAGCAGTACTTC. This sequence encodes CASSGRGRSYEQYF.

V and J are TRBV4-2 and TRBJ1-6, with 7 bases fitting TRBD1. Losses at the gene ends were 0 bases for V and 8 bases for J; bases not matched to a gene: 10. Germline V gene sequence: CDR1 LGHNA, CDR2 YNFKEQ. The CDR3 has 17 amino acids. CDR3 sequence (DNA): TGTGCCAGCAGCCAAGAAGAACACAGGGGTTGGCATTCACCCCTCCACTTT. Its protein is CASSQEEHRGWHSPLHF.

The V gene is TRBV21-1, the J gene TRBJ1-5. TRBV21-1 is deemed a pseudogene. The CDR3 consists of 14 residues. The CDR3 region is CASSKENPSGPQHF. DNA for the CDR3: TGTGCCAGCAGCAAAGAGAACCCGAGCGGGCCCCAGCATTTT.

The chain has TRBV20-1 and TRBJ1-5; D may be TRBD1 (5 bases). CDR3 length: 18 residues. Germline lookup yields CDR1 DFQATT and CDR2 SNEGSKA (reference sequence). V gave up 6 bases and J gave up 0 bases, with 24 bases separating them. The CDR3 coding sequence is TGCAGTGCGATGACCGGGACGGCTGCTTTTTATAGCAATCAGCCCCAGCATTTT. This gives the protein CSAMTGTAAFYSNQPQHF.

This chain links TRBV10-1 with TRBJ2-6; the D is unclear. The CDR3 extends over 15 amino acids. The V gene lost 2 bases and the J gene lost 4 bases, with 9 bases spanning the gap. Germline values: CDR1 WNHNN, CDR2 SYGVQD (reference sequence). The chain's CDR3 is CASSEAPPGANVLTF. Written as DNA, the CDR3 is TGCGCCAGCAGTGAGGCGCCCCCCGGGGCCAACGTCCTGACTTTC.

This clonotype occurred a few times. The chain combines TRBV30 with TRBJ1-6, with unresolved D. CDR1 and CDR2 from the germline V gene are GTSNPN and SVGIG (reference sequence). Trimming took 4 bases from V and 10 from J, leaving 14 bases between them. The CDR3 sequence is 13 residues long. The CDR3 loop is CAWISRAGSPLHF. The CDR3 nucleotides are TGTGCCTGGATATCCCGGGCTGGGTCACCCCTCCACTTT.

This clonotype is a singleton in its sample. The rearrangement joins TRBV6-2 or TRBV6-3 to TRBJ2-7; D is possibly TRBD2 (6 bases). This CDR3 has 13 residues. CDR1 is MNHEY and CDR2 is SVGEGT in the germline V gene. Between the trimmed V and J ends, which lost 7 bases and 2 bases, there was a span of 12 bases. For the CDR3, the DNA is TGTGCCAGCACGGCGGGAAGAGCCTACGAGCAGTACTTC. Encoded protein: CASTAGRAYEQYF.

The chain links TRBV20-1 to TRBJ2-1; TRBD2 aligns across 8 bases. Germline values: CDR1 DFQATT, CDR2 SNEGSKA (reference sequence). The CDR3 length is 20 residues. The ends lost 2 bases at V and 7 bases at J; junction bases unmatched: 25. CDR3 loop: CSARSTPGMIAGSKTNEQFF. The CDR3 nucleotides are TGCAGTGCTAGATCTACCCCGGGGATGATAGCGGGGTCCAAAACAAATGAGCAGTTCTTC.

This clonotype was detected only a few times. The chain recombines TRBV21-1 with TRBJ1-2; the table's D call TRBD1 went unverified against the DNA. TRBV21-1 counts as a pseudogene. CDR3 size: 13 residues. This CDR3 is CASSKDRVNGYTF. CDR3 DNA: TGTGCCAGCAGCAAGGACAGGGTGAATGGCTACACCTTC.

This clonotype was picked up a small number of times. The J gene is TRBJ2-7, the V gene TRBV7-2; D could derive from TRBD1 or TRBD2 (6 bases each). With 6 bases removed from V and 2 bases from J, the gap between germline ends came to 17 bases. Germline-derived CDR1 and CDR2 are SGHTA and FQGNSA. This CDR3 has 15 amino acids. CDR3 amino acids: CASSFMRGVAYEQYF. Here the CDR3 DNA reads TGTGCCAGCAGTTTTATGAGGGGGGTAGCCTACGAGCAGTACTTC.

The sample holds a few counts of this clonotype. The chain uses TRBV7-2 and TRBJ2-7; 12 nucleotides align to TRBD2. The V and J ends lost 5 bases and 2 bases, in that order; junction bases with no gene match: 4. The CDR3 extends over 15 amino acids. From germline, CDR1 is SGHTA and CDR2 FQGNSA. The CDR3 nucleotides are TGTGCCAGCAGCGTCAGGACTAGCGGGGCCTACGAGCAGTACTTC. It yields the protein CASSVRTSGAYEQYF.

In this sample, this clonotype turned up a few times. V usage is TRBV7-8 and J usage is TRBJ2-1; TRBD1 matches at 9 bases. Germline loops: CDR1 SGHVS, CDR2 FQNEAQ. Losses at the gene ends were 6 bases for V and 5 bases for J; bases not matched to a gene: 8. The CDR3 is 15 amino acids. The CDR3 protein is CASRLGQGSHNEQFF. CDR3 DNA sequence: TGTGCCAGCAGACTAGGACAGGGGAGTCACAATGAGCAGTTCTTC. Using reference TRBV7-8 and TRBJ2-1 for the parts outside the CDR3, the full variable domain is GAGVSQSPRYKVAKRGQDVALRCDPISGHVSLFWYQQALGQGPEFLTYFQNEAQLDKSGLPSDRFFAERPEGSVSTLKIQRTQQEDSAVYLCASRLGQGSHNEQFFGPGTRLTVL.

The chain has TRBV27 and TRBJ2-3; tentatively, D is TRBD2 (6 bases). The CDR3 runs 16 residues. Germline V CDR1 and CDR2: MNHEY, SMNVEV (reference sequence). V was shortened by 6 bases and J by 0 bases, with 16 bases between the two germline ends. The CDR3 coding sequence is TGTGCCAGCAGCCAGATAGGAGGGCCTAGCACAGATACGCAGTATTTT. Its translation is CASSQIGGPSTDTQYF.

V is TRBV7-2 and J is TRBJ2-3; TRBD2 agrees at 9 bases. The germline V gene has CDR1 SGHTA and CDR2 FQGNSA. The CDR3 is 16 residues long. V was pared by 3 bases and J by 6 bases, with 10 bases of the junction left unmatched. DNA for the CDR3: TGTGCCAGCAGCTTGGCTGCGGGGGGGCCGGGGGATACGCAGTATTTT. Its protein product is CASSLAAGGPGDTQYF.

The chain couples TRBV7-9 to TRBJ1-1, with D tentatively TRBD1 (5 bases). The CDR3 is 14 amino acids. V was shortened by 4 bases and J by 1 base, with 10 bases between the two germline ends. Germline V gene lookup returns CDR1 SEHNR and CDR2 FQNEAQ (reference sequence). CDR3 region: CASSSHRKNTEAFF. CDR3 in DNA: TGTGCCAGCAGCTCACACAGGAAGAACACTGAAGCTTTCTTT.

CDR3 protein: CANSRGDGNQPQHF. DNA for the CDR3: TGTGCCAACAGCCGGGGGGATGGGAATCAGCCCCAGCATTTT. The chain couples TRBV28 to TRBJ1-5; a weak D match, TRBD1 (5 bases). The CDR3 totals 14 residues. Trimming took 10 bases from V and 4 from J, leaving 17 bases between them. In germline, CDR1 is MDHEN, CDR2 SYDVKM.